The present T cell receptor (beta chain) was sequenced within a study of T cell responses to AZD1222 COVID-19 vaccine. Study results and caveats: The donor cohort was predominantly white British with a female majority, and clonal diversity may have been underestimated. Repertoire sampling happened only post peak T cell response.

V lost 3 bases and J 5 bases, leaving 8 bases between the germline ends. Germline V CDR1 and CDR2: MDHEN, SYDVKM. CDR3 length: 13 amino acids. The repertoire was sequenced with immunoSEQ multiplex PCR; TCRdb's copy has only in-frame clones and lacks some. This table holds around 250,000 clones, approximately 93% found once. A note on this clone: Its antigen remains unidentified.

The clonotype originates from an adult in good health. The sequenced sample was peripheral blood, obtained on day 0 of AZD1222 vaccination. The rearrangement joins TRBV28 to TRBJ1-5; unclear D gene. DNA for the CDR3: TGTGCCAGCAGTTTGGGCAGATATCAGCCCCAGCATTTT. Translation: CASSLGRYQPQHF. Together with reference TRBV28 and TRBJ1-5, the CDR3 gives the full variable domain: DVKVTQSSRYLVKRTGEKVFLECVQDMDHENMFWYRQDPGLGLRLIYFSYDVKMKEKGDIPEGYSVSREKKERFSLILESASTNQTSMYLCASSLGRYQPQHFGDGTRLSIL.